The subject of this entry is one TCR beta chain. Study processing details: For nucleated cells, counts were estimated from reference gene primer amplification. Some clones are missing from TCRdb's copy, which holds only in-frame ones; the method was immunoSEQ multiplex PCR. The V and J calls and clone size come from that table; D and trimming were worked out from the DNA. Counted here are about 150,000 clones, about 88% occurring once; the ten biggest clones make up 2.5% to 3%. The CDR3 covers 14 residues. Losses at the gene ends were 3 bases for V and 2 bases for J; bases not matched to a gene: 1. Germline values: CDR1 LNHNV, CDR2 YYDKDF (reference sequence). This entry is derived from a study of blood T cell repertoires in COVID-19.

The TCR comes from a human donor with COVID-19, enrolled during active disease. The donor label of this sample is uncertain. J is TRBJ1-2 and V is TRBV15; 9 positions agree with TRBD1. Source material: peripheral blood. CDR3: CATSSGTGNYGYTF. DNA for the CDR3: TGTGCCACCAGCAGCGGGACAGGGAACTATGGCTACACCTTC.